This T cell receptor (beta chain) was captured in a study of T-cell reconstitution after alpha-beta-depleted transplantation in children. This clonotype was picked up many times. Unmatched junction bases numbered 3, after V lost 2 bases and J lost 2 bases. CDR3 length: 14 amino acids. Per germline, CDR1 DFQATT and CDR2 SNEGSKA (reference sequence). Preparation of the TCRbeta library involved a method that used unique molecular identifiers. TCRdb redid the calling of the PCR reads with MiXCR, one entry per CDR3 protein. The sample consists of some 200,000 distinct CDR3 sequences, approximately 15% of them appearing once.

The source is a human donor who donated a stem cell graft to a child with acute lymphoblastic leukemia. The sample in question was PBMCs from the stem cell graft donor, obtained from the stem cell graft. The chain combines TRBV20-1 with TRBJ2-3; 8 bases line up with TRBD1. CDR3 sequence (DNA): TGCAGTGCTAGACGACAGGGGAACACAGATACGCAGTATTTT. Residues: CSARRQGNTDTQYF.